Each of the 27 T cell receptor beta chains below was sequenced from the same sample in a study of OX40 agonist ivuxolimab in advanced cancers. Only in-frame clones appear in the TCRdb table, and some are missing; sequencing was by immunoSEQ multiplex PCR. The data hold about 69,000 clones, with around 80% observed a single time. The material was CD4+ or CD8+ T cells sorted from blood, obtained in a trial of the OX40 agonist ivuxolimab. All receptors come from an adult with an advanced solid tumor such as melanoma, head and neck, liver or kidney cancer.

J is TRBJ1-2 and V is TRBV6-5; possible D gene TRBD1, 5 bases. Germline lookup yields CDR1 MNHEY and CDR2 SVGAGI. V was shortened by 2 bases and J by 7 bases, with 5 bases between the two germline ends. The CDR3 sequence is 11 residues long. The CDR3 DNA sequence: TGTGCCAGCAGTTACAGGGGTGGCTACACCTTC. Protein: CASSYRGGYTF.

The chain recombines TRBV5-1 with TRBJ1-4, with TRBD1 as a possible D gene (6 bases). Deletions cut 4 bases from V and 7 bases from J, with 11 bases between. There are 13 residues in the CDR3. Per the germline V gene, CDR1 is SGHRS and CDR2 is YFSETQ. The CDR3 DNA follows: TGCGCCAGCAGCAGGGGGTCGGGTGAAAAACTGTTTTTT. Translated: CASSRGSGEKLFF.

The chain has TRBV27 and TRBJ2-6, with D unclear. From germline, CDR1 is MNHEY and CDR2 SMNVEV (reference sequence). The V gene lost 4 bases and the J gene lost 0 bases, with 13 bases spanning the gap. CDR3 length: 17 residues. The chain's CDR3 is CASSSARLRSGANVLTF. CDR3 in DNA: TGTGCCAGCAGTTCAGCACGACTGCGCTCTGGGGCCAACGTCCTGACTTTC.

This rearrangement joins TRBV7-6 to TRBJ2-5; 9 bases align to TRBD2. Unmatched junction bases numbered 6, after V lost 5 bases and J lost 5 bases. The CDR3 is 14 amino acids. Germline values: CDR1 SGHVS, CDR2 FNYEAQ. CDR3 DNA sequence: TGTGCCAGCAGCCACAGCGGGGGGTGGGAGACCCAGTACTTC. It codes for CASSHSGGWETQYF.

Here the CDR3 reads CASSESDRQETQYF. As DNA, the CDR3 is TGCGCCAGCAGTGAATCGGACAGACAAGAGACCCAGTACTTC. The rearrangement uses TRBV10-2 and TRBJ2-5; perhaps TRBD1 as D (6 bases). V dropped 3 bases and J dropped 2 bases, with 10 bases sitting between them. The CDR3 extends over 14 amino acids. In germline, CDR1 is WSHSY, CDR2 SAAADI.

CDR3 coding DNA: TGTGCCAGCAGCTTAGACAGGGGGCTGGATGGCTACACCTTC. Its protein is CASSLDRGLDGYTF. The chain combines TRBV5-4 with TRBJ1-2, with 10 bases aligning to TRBD1. V dropped 2 bases and J dropped 6; count of bases not matched to a gene: 4. CDR1 SGHNT and CDR2 YYREEE come from the germline V gene (reference sequence). This CDR3 region has 14 residues.

V and J are TRBV29-1 and TRBJ2-1, with D maybe TRBD1 (5 bases). CDR3 size: 16 residues. The germline V and J ends were trimmed by 6 bases and 2 bases, with 20 bases remaining between them. Per the germline V gene, CDR1 is SQVTM and CDR2 is ANQGSEA. The CDR3 sequence: CSVDHPQGSPYNEQFF. CDR3 in DNA: TGCAGCGTCGACCATCCTCAGGGTTCCCCCTACAATGAGCAGTTCTTC.

The gene calls are TRBV10-3 and TRBJ2-7; 7 bases map to TRBD1. Trimming removed 4 bases from V and 0 bases from J; junction bases left unmatched: 12. The CDR3 is 17 residues long. The germline CDR1 and CDR2 sequences are ENHRY and SYGVKD. CDR3 in amino acids: CAISGRTRTGGSYEQYF. CDR3 sequence (DNA): TGTGCCATCAGTGGCAGGACTCGGACAGGAGGCTCCTACGAGCAGTACTTC.

The CDR3 DNA reads TGTGCCAGCAGCTTGGCCAGGAGACAGAATCAGCCCCAGCATTTT. As protein: CASSLARRQNQPQHF. V usage is TRBV5-8 and J usage is TRBJ1-5; D may be TRBD1 (5 bases). The CDR3 runs to 15 residues. Per germline, CDR1 SGHTS and CDR2 YDEGEE. V was clipped by 0 bases and J by 4 bases, with 11 bases between them. Full variable domain (remainder filled in from reference TRBV5-8 and TRBJ1-5): EAGVTQSPTHLIKTRGQQATLRCSPISGHTSVYWYQQALGLGLQFLLWYDEGEERNRGNFPPRFSGRQFPNYSSELNVNALELEDSALYLCASSLARRQNQPQHFGDGTRLSIL.

This chain links TRBV2 with TRBJ1-1; D not resolved. Trimming took 4 bases from V and 10 from J, leaving 16 bases between them. Germline V gives CDR1 SNHLY, CDR2 FYNNEI. CDR3 length equals 13 residues. The CDR3 loop reads CASSVKPEVGAFF. In DNA, the CDR3 is TGTGCCAGCAGTGTAAAGCCCGAAGTGGGAGCTTTCTTT.

Regarding this clone: One end of the junction fails to match germline, which may point to a read error. The chain combines TRBV7-7 with TRBJ2-2; D is possibly TRBD1 or TRBD2 (7 bases each). The CDR3 consists of 15 residues. Per germline, CDR1 SSHAT and CDR2 FNYEAQ (reference sequence). The CDR3 sequence is CASSSGRGQVGELFF. CDR3 coding DNA: TGTGCTAGCAGCTCTGGGAGGGGGCAAGTCGGGGAGCTGTTTTTT.

The V and J genes are TRBV7-2 and TRBJ1-1, with a possible D match to TRBD1 (5 bases). V was cut by 4 bases and J by 0 bases, with 12 bases left in between. The germline CDR1 and CDR2 sequences are SGHTA and FQGNSA. This CDR3 is 15 amino acids long. The CDR3 reads CASSSLGGVNTEAFF. The CDR3 nucleotides read TGTGCCAGCAGCTCCCTCGGAGGGGTGAACACTGAAGCTTTCTTT.

The DNA for the CDR3 is TGTGCCAGCAGCGTAGCCGGGCGTGAGGTCACAGATACGCAGTATTTT. This encodes CASSVAGREVTDTQYF. This chain connects TRBV9 to TRBJ2-3, with D unclear. Germline CDR1 SGDLS, CDR2 YYNGEE. The CDR3 has 16 amino acids. Deletions cut 0 bases from V and 2 bases from J, with 13 bases between.

This clone was recorded only once. The chain is built from TRBV6-6 and TRBJ2-1, with TRBD2 matching over 11 bases. V was clipped by 7 bases and J by 5 bases; unmatched bases: 4. The germline gives CDR1 MNHNY, CDR2 SVGAGI (reference sequence). The CDR3 is 14 residues long. The CDR3 spells CASKGLAGDNEQFF. In DNA form, the CDR3 reads TGTGCCAGCAAAGGACTAGCGGGTGACAATGAGCAGTTCTTC.

The chain employs TRBV28 and TRBJ1-2, with D possibly being TRBD1 (5 bases). The CDR3 has 12 amino acids. The V gene's germline CDR1 is MDHEN and CDR2 SYDVKM. Trimming took off 8 bases at V and 6 bases at J, with 13 bases between the two ends. The CDR3, as DNA: TGTGCCAGCGAGAGATTGGGGGATGGCTACACCTTC. Amino acid sequence: CASERLGDGYTF.

The chain is built from TRBV10-1 and TRBJ2-1, with 7 bases fitting TRBD2. The CDR3 consists of 14 residues. In germline, CDR1 is WNHNN, CDR2 SYGVQD (reference sequence). Trimming removed 8 bases from V and 6 bases from J; junction bases left unmatched: 10. CDR3 sequence reads: CASGRASGVNEQFF. For the CDR3, the DNA is TGCGCCAGCGGCCGCGCGAGCGGGGTCAATGAGCAGTTCTTC.

The gene calls are TRBV9 and TRBJ1-2; 9 bases are shared with TRBD1. Looked up from germline, CDR1 is SGDLS and CDR2 is YYNGEE. The CDR3 runs to 14 residues. Trimming took 1 base from V and 7 from J; bases not matched to a gene: 5. The chain's CDR3 is CASSVNRGHGGYTF. In nucleotides, the CDR3 is TGTGCCAGCAGCGTAAACAGGGGGCACGGTGGCTACACCTTC.

The chain links TRBV30 to TRBJ2-7; unclear D gene. V was trimmed by 1 base and J by 2 bases, leaving 6 bases between them. From germline, CDR1 is GTSNPN and CDR2 SVGIG (reference sequence). The CDR3 is made up of 12 amino acids. The CDR3 region has the DNA TGTGCCTGGAGTGCCAAGACCTACGAGCAGTACTTC. Its protein is CAWSAKTYEQYF.

This clone was counted only a few times. The chain joins TRBV7-9 to TRBJ1-6, with TRBD1 identical over 7 bases. The trim removed 5 bases at V and 5 bases at J, leaving 3 bases unmatched. Per germline, CDR1 SEHNR and CDR2 FQNEAQ (reference sequence). CDR3 length: 14 residues. CDR3 region: CASSAQGDNSPLHF. As DNA, the CDR3 is TGTGCCAGCAGCGCCCAGGGGGATAATTCACCCCTCCACTTT.

The chain joins TRBV6-1 to TRBJ2-3, with TRBD1 identical over 7 bases. Germline V gene sequence: CDR1 MNHNS, CDR2 SASEGT. After removal of 1 base from V and 5 bases from J, the junction contained 0 bases not matched to a gene. The CDR3 runs to 13 residues. The CDR3 sequence: CASSEGTGDTQYF. The CDR3 region has the DNA TGTGCCAGCAGTGAAGGGACAGGAGATACGCAGTATTTT.

The V gene is TRBV7-2, the J gene TRBJ2-7; TRBD2 matches at 7 bases. Germline CDR1 reads SGHTA; CDR2 reads FQGNSA. CDR3 length equals 15 residues. V shed 5 bases and J 0 bases; nucleotides not matched to a gene: 7. CDR3 amino acids: CASSHRAGFSYEQYF. CDR3 coding DNA: TGTGCCAGCAGCCACCGAGCGGGGTTCTCCTACGAGCAGTACTTC. The full variable domain, rest sourced from reference TRBV7-2 and TRBJ2-7, is GAGVSQSPSNKVTEKGKDVELRCDPISGHTALYWYRQSLGQGLEFLIYFQGNSAPDKSGLPSDRFSAERTGGSVSTLTIQRTQQEDSAVYLCASSHRAGFSYEQYFGPGTRLTVT.

The V call is TRBV2, the J call TRBJ1-3; no firm D call. Germline CDR1 and CDR2: SNHLY and FYNNEI. Trimming took 4 bases from V and 4 from J, leaving 11 bases between them. This CDR3 has 14 residues. The CDR3 DNA follows: TGTGCCAGCAGTGTGGCAGCGGAGGGAAACACCATATATTTT. It yields the protein CASSVAAEGNTIYF.

The genes are TRBV5-1 and TRBJ1-3, with D hard to call. V gave up 0 bases and J gave up 0 bases, with 13 bases separating them. This CDR3 is built from 17 residues. The germline CDR1 and CDR2 sequences are SGHRS and YFSETQ. CDR3 nucleotide sequence: TGCGCCAGCAGCTTGGTCGGGATCTCTCTCTCTGGAAACACCATATATTTT. This codes for CASSLVGISLSGNTIYF.

The V gene is TRBV15, the J gene TRBJ2-7, with D maybe TRBD1 (6 bases). CDR1 is LNHNV and CDR2 is YYDKDF in the germline V gene (reference sequence). The V end was cut by 4 bases, the J end by 6 bases, with 13 bases between. The CDR3 is made up of 13 amino acids. The CDR3 DNA reads as TGTGCCACCAGCACCAACAGGGCGGGCGAGCAGTACTTC. Protein sequence: CATSTNRAGEQYF.

This chain connects TRBV11-2 to TRBJ2-1, with 12 bases lining up with TRBD2. In germline, CDR1 is SGHAT, CDR2 FQNNGV. The junction had 11 bases not matched to a gene; V was cut back by 4 bases and J by 1 base. The length of the CDR3 is 19 residues. CDR3 region: CASSSPLAGGPGSYNEQFF. The CDR3 nucleotides read TGTGCCAGCAGCTCCCCCCTAGCGGGAGGGCCTGGTTCCTACAATGAGCAGTTCTTC.

The rearrangement uses TRBV5-5 and TRBJ1-1; 10 nucleotides align to TRBD1. CDR3 length equals 15 residues. V lost 3 bases, J lost 1 base, and 3 bases stayed unmatched. Per the germline V gene, CDR1 is SGHKS and CDR2 is YYEKEE (reference sequence). The CDR3 loop is CASSYRQGANTEAFF. CDR3 nucleotide sequence: TGTGCCAGCAGCTACCGACAGGGGGCGAACACTGAAGCTTTCTTT.

V usage is TRBV9 and J usage is TRBJ1-2; 10 bases agree with TRBD1. V was clipped by 3 bases and J by 4 bases; unmatched bases: 9. Germline values: CDR1 SGDLS, CDR2 YYNGEE. The CDR3 is 16 residues long. The CDR3 DNA reads as TGTGCCAGCAGCGCCCGGACAGGGGGGGCTACCTATGGCTACACCTTC. Translation gives CASSARTGGATYGYTF. Together with reference TRBV9 and TRBJ1-2, the CDR3 gives the full variable domain: DSGVTQTPKHLITATGQRVTLRCSPRSGDLSVYWYQQSLDQGLQFLIQYYNGEERAKGNILERFSAQQFPDLHSELNLSSLELGDSALYFCASSARTGGATYGYTFGSGTRLTVV.